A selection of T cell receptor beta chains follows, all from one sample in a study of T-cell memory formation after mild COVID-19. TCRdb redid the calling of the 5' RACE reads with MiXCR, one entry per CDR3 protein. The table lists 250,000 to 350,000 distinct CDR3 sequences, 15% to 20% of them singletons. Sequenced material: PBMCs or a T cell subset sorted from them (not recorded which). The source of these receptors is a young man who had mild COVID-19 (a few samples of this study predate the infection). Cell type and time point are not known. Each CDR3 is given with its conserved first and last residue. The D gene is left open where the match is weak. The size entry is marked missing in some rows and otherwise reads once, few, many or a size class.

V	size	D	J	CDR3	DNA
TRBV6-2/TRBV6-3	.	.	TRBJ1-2	CASRPQGNYGYTF	TGTGCCAGCAGGCCGCAGGGAAACTATGGCTACACCTTC
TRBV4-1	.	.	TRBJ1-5	CASSQGWDQPQHF	TGCGCCAGCAGCCAAGGCTGGGATCAGCCCCAGCATTTT
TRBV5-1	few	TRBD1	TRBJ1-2	CASKGGQTGEGYTF	TGCGCCAGCAAAGGGGGACAGACGGGAGAAGGCTACACCTTC
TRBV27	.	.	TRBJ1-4	CASSPPAGSGVGKLFF	TGTGCCAGCAGTCCACCTGCCGGGAGCGGGGTCGGAAAACTGTTTTTT
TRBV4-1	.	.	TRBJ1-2	CASSPSPAAARYGYTF	TGCGCCAGCAGCCCGTCTCCTGCGGCAGCTCGTTATGGCTACACCTTC
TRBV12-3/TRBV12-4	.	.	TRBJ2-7	CASSFGESYEQYF	TGTGCCAGCAGTTTTGGGGAATCCTACGAGCAGTACTTC
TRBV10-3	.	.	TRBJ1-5	CAISEQGGNQPQHF	TGTGCCATCAGTGAACAGGGCGGCAATCAGCCCCAGCATTTT
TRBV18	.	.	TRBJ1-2	CASSPLLGSNYGYTF	TGTGCCAGCTCACCACTCCTGGGATCTAACTATGGCTACACCTTC
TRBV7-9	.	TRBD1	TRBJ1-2	CASSLRQGQGANYGYTF	TGTGCCAGCAGCTTAAGACAGGGACAGGGGGCTAACTATGGCTACACCTTC
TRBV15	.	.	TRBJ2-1	CATSRGGGGIMDEQFF	TGTGCCACCAGCAGAGGAGGTGGGGGTATTATGGATGAGCAGTTCTTC
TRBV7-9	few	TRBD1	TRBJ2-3	CASIQGESDTQYF	TGTGCCAGCATTCAGGGGGAATCAGATACGCAGTATTTT
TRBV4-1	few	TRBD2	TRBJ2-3	CASSQSVGGDTQYF	TGCGCCAGCAGCCAGTCCGTCGGGGGGGATACGCAGTATTTT
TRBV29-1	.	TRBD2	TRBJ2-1	CSALAKTYNEQFF	TGCAGCGCACTAGCGAAAACCTACAATGAGCAGTTCTTC
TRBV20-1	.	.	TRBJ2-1	CSAYEQFF	TGCAGTGCCTATGAGCAGTTCTTC
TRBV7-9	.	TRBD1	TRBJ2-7	CASSWTGREQYF	TGTGCCAGCAGCTGGACAGGGCGGGAGCAGTACTTC
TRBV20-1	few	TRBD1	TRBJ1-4	CSARAGTDNNEKLFF	TGCAGTGCCAGAGCCGGGACAGACAATAATGAAAAACTGTTTTTT
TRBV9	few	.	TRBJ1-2	CASSVGGETIHGYTF	TGTGCCAGCAGCGTAGGAGGGGAGACTATCCATGGCTACACCTTC